These T cell receptor beta chains were read from a single sample in a study of cytomegalovirus exposure and HLA in healthy donors. Data came from immunoSEQ multiplex PCR; TCRdb stores just in-frame clones and leaves some out. Here the sample spans 150,000 or so clones, about 70% being singletons. Sequenced input: PBMCs. These receptors were obtained from a man aged 18 to 30 in good health and CMV-seronegative. CDR3s include the opening cysteine and the closing phenylalanine or tryptophan. A D gene is named only where the DNA matches it firmly. Not all rows give a size; the values are once, few, many and, for expanded clones, a class.

clone_size: .; j_call: TRBJ2-4; v_call: TRBV2; d_call: .; cdr3_nt: TGTGCCAGCACCCCCGGGGAGCCCAGGAACATTCAGTACTTC; cdr3_aa: CASTPGEPRNIQYF
clone_size: .; j_call: TRBJ1-2; v_call: TRBV28; d_call: TRBD1; cdr3_nt: TGTGCCAGCAGTTCCGACAGGGATAACTATGGCTACACCTTC; cdr3_aa: CASSSDRDNYGYTF
clone_size: .; j_call: TRBJ1-4; v_call: TRBV2; d_call: TRBD1; cdr3_nt: TGTGCCAGCAGTGTGTCAGGGGGCAGGAATGAAAAACTGTTTTTT; cdr3_aa: CASSVSGGRNEKLFF
clone_size: .; j_call: TRBJ2-3; v_call: TRBV6-1; d_call: .; cdr3_nt: TGTGCCAGTCTCTTGGCCAGGGGTGGAATAGATACGCAGTATTTT; cdr3_aa: CASLLARGGIDTQYF
clone_size: once; j_call: TRBJ2-2; v_call: TRBV5-8; d_call: TRBD1; cdr3_nt: TGTGCCAGCAGCTACCCCAGACAGGGGGTCACCGGGGAGCTGTTTTTT; cdr3_aa: CASSYPRQGVTGELFF
clone_size: few; j_call: TRBJ1-6; v_call: TRBV7-6; d_call: .; cdr3_nt: TGTGCCAGCAGCTTAGAGGCAGGCTTTAGCTCCTATAATTCACCCCTCCACTTT; cdr3_aa: CASSLEAGFSSYNSPLHF
clone_size: .; j_call: TRBJ1-5; v_call: TRBV1; d_call: .; cdr3_nt: TGCACCAGCAGCCGGAAGGGGCGATCCCAGGACGGCAATCAGCCCCAGCATTTT; cdr3_aa: CTSSRKGRSQDGNQPQHF
clone_size: .; j_call: TRBJ1-6; v_call: TRBV4-3; d_call: .; cdr3_nt: TGCGCCAGCAGCCAAGATCTGGCAGGGCGACCCCTCCACTTT; cdr3_aa: CASSQDLAGRPLHF
clone_size: .; j_call: TRBJ2-5; v_call: TRBV7-9; d_call: TRBD2; cdr3_nt: TGTGCCAGCAGCTTATTCCAGCGGGGCGGAGAGACCCAGTACTTC; cdr3_aa: CASSLFQRGGETQYF
clone_size: .; j_call: TRBJ1-1; v_call: TRBV2; d_call: .; cdr3_nt: TGTGCCAGCAGTGAATTCAGGGGTGGCACTGAAGCTTTCTTT; cdr3_aa: CASSEFRGGTEAFF
clone_size: .; j_call: TRBJ1-5; v_call: TRBV7-9; d_call: TRBD1; cdr3_nt: TGTGCCAGCAGCTCCTTCAGGGGGCGTCGCAATCAGCCCCAGCATTTT; cdr3_aa: CASSSFRGRRNQPQHF
clone_size: .; j_call: TRBJ1-4; v_call: TRBV11-2; d_call: TRBD1; cdr3_nt: TGTGCCAGCAGCTTTGGGACAGCTAGCAAACTGTTTTTT; cdr3_aa: CASSFGTASKLFF
clone_size: few; j_call: TRBJ1-1; v_call: TRBV5-1; d_call: .; cdr3_nt: TGCGCCAGCAGCCCTAGGACAGCTGGGGCGAACACTGAAGCTTTCTTT; cdr3_aa: CASSPRTAGANTEAFF
clone_size: few; j_call: TRBJ1-5; v_call: TRBV6-1; d_call: TRBD1; cdr3_nt: TGTGCCAGCAGGGATACAGGGGCCAATCAGCCCCAGCATTTT; cdr3_aa: CASRDTGANQPQHF
clone_size: .; j_call: TRBJ1-1; v_call: TRBV7-9; d_call: .; cdr3_nt: TGTGCCAGCAGCCCCCGGGACTTAACTGAAGCTTTCTTT; cdr3_aa: CASSPRDLTEAFF
clone_size: few; j_call: TRBJ1-6; v_call: TRBV27; d_call: TRBD1; cdr3_nt: TGTGCCAGCAGTAACTACAGGGGTTCACCCCTCCACTTT; cdr3_aa: CASSNYRGSPLHF
clone_size: .; j_call: TRBJ1-5; v_call: TRBV6-6; d_call: .; cdr3_nt: TGTGCCAGCAGTTACGGGAGTCGCCAGCATTTT; cdr3_aa: CASSYGSRQHF
clone_size: .; j_call: TRBJ2-7; v_call: TRBV10-3; d_call: TRBD1; cdr3_nt: TGTGCCATCAGTGGGCCGACAGGGGGCGCAGTGGGGGAGCAGTACTTC; cdr3_aa: CAISGPTGGAVGEQYF
clone_size: .; j_call: TRBJ1-5; v_call: TRBV7-9; d_call: .; cdr3_nt: TGTGCCAGCAGCTTAGGAACGGGGAGCCCTAGCAATCAGCCCCAGCATTTT; cdr3_aa: CASSLGTGSPSNQPQHF
clone_size: .; j_call: TRBJ2-5; v_call: TRBV27; d_call: .; cdr3_nt: TGTGCCAGCAGTCCTCTGTGGGCAGGGGAGAACCAAGAGACCCAGTACTTC; cdr3_aa: CASSPLWAGENQETQYF
clone_size: .; j_call: TRBJ2-1; v_call: TRBV27; d_call: TRBD1; cdr3_nt: TGTGCCAGCAGTACCACAGGGGACAGGGTGTTCTTC; cdr3_aa: CASSTTGDRVFF
clone_size: .; j_call: TRBJ1-4; v_call: TRBV29-1; d_call: .; cdr3_nt: TGCAGCGTCCAAAGGGGACAACATGAAAAACTGTTTTTT; cdr3_aa: CSVQRGQHEKLFF
clone_size: .; j_call: TRBJ1-2; v_call: TRBV19; d_call: TRBD1; cdr3_nt: TGTGCCAGTAGAAAAACTGGACAGGGCGTCTATGGCTACACCTTC; cdr3_aa: CASRKTGQGVYGYTF
clone_size: .; j_call: TRBJ1-3; v_call: TRBV5-6; d_call: TRBD1; cdr3_nt: TGTGCCAGCAGCCTCCTACAGGGGGGAAACACCATATATTTT; cdr3_aa: CASSLLQGGNTIYF
clone_size: .; j_call: TRBJ2-1; v_call: TRBV19; d_call: .; cdr3_nt: TGTGCCAGTAGTATACGGACAGCGTCGGGGTCCTACAATGAGCAGTTCTTC; cdr3_aa: CASSIRTASGSYNEQFF
clone_size: .; j_call: TRBJ2-7; v_call: TRBV7-9; d_call: .; cdr3_nt: TGTGCCAGCAGCCCCCCGGGGAGGATTCACTACGAGCAGTACTTC; cdr3_aa: CASSPPGRIHYEQYF
clone_size: .; j_call: TRBJ2-6; v_call: TRBV9; d_call: .; cdr3_nt: TGTGCCAGCAGTGAATACTCTGGGGCCAACGGCCTGACTTTC; cdr3_aa: CASSEYSGANGLTF
clone_size: .; j_call: TRBJ1-1; v_call: TRBV6-5; d_call: .; cdr3_nt: TGTGCCAGCAGTCTCAAGGGAGAGAACACTGAAGCTTTCTTT; cdr3_aa: CASSLKGENTEAFF
clone_size: .; j_call: TRBJ1-4; v_call: TRBV5-1; d_call: .; cdr3_nt: TGCGCCAGCAGCTCGACCCCGCAAGGGGTGGGGATCGGAAAACTGTTTTTT; cdr3_aa: CASSSTPQGVGIGKLFF
clone_size: .; j_call: TRBJ2-1; v_call: TRBV7-9; d_call: .; cdr3_nt: TGTGCCAGCAGCTTAGTCAACTACAATGAGCAGTTCTTC; cdr3_aa: CASSLVNYNEQFF
clone_size: .; j_call: TRBJ2-3; v_call: TRBV15; d_call: .; cdr3_nt: TGTGCCACCAGCAGAGTGGGTGGAAGGGGGATGAGCGATACGCAGTATTTT; cdr3_aa: CATSRVGGRGMSDTQYF
clone_size: .; j_call: TRBJ2-2; v_call: TRBV27; d_call: .; cdr3_nt: TGTGCCAGCAGTTTAAGGGGTTCCACCACCGGGGAGCTGTTTTTT; cdr3_aa: CASSLRGSTTGELFF
clone_size: .; j_call: TRBJ1-2; v_call: TRBV28; d_call: .; cdr3_nt: TGTGCCAGCAGTTCCCCAGGGGTTTTCAACACCTTC; cdr3_aa: CASSSPGVFNTF
clone_size: .; j_call: TRBJ2-6; v_call: TRBV19; d_call: .; cdr3_nt: TGTGCCAGTAGTATCGCAGGTCTCTCTGGGGCCAACGGCCTGACTTTC; cdr3_aa: CASSIAGLSGANGLTF
clone_size: .; j_call: TRBJ2-3; v_call: TRBV12-5; d_call: .; cdr3_nt: TGTGCTAGTGGTTTGACCCGGACAGAGACTAGCACAGATACGCAGTATTTT; cdr3_aa: CASGLTRTETSTDTQYF
clone_size: .; j_call: TRBJ1-1; v_call: TRBV6-6; d_call: .; cdr3_nt: TGTGCCAGCAGGGTTGTCGGGGAAACTGAAGCTTTCTTT; cdr3_aa: CASRVVGETEAFF
clone_size: few; j_call: TRBJ1-3; v_call: TRBV5-1; d_call: .; cdr3_nt: TGCGCCAGCAGCTTGGGAGACAGTAACTCTGGAAACACCATATATTTT; cdr3_aa: CASSLGDSNSGNTIYF
clone_size: .; j_call: TRBJ2-1; v_call: TRBV19; d_call: .; cdr3_nt: TGTGCCAGTAGTGCAGGGCCCCCCTACAATGAGCAGTTCTTC; cdr3_aa: CASSAGPPYNEQFF
clone_size: .; j_call: TRBJ2-3; v_call: TRBV12-5; d_call: .; cdr3_nt: TGTGCTAGTGGTCCCGGACTTGGCCGAGATACGCAGTATTTT; cdr3_aa: CASGPGLGRDTQYF
clone_size: .; j_call: TRBJ1-2; v_call: TRBV6-1; d_call: .; cdr3_nt: TGTGCCAGCAGCGACCCGGTACGGGGTGCGATTGGCTACACCTTC; cdr3_aa: CASSDPVRGAIGYTF
clone_size: .; j_call: TRBJ2-3; v_call: TRBV5-1; d_call: .; cdr3_nt: TGCGCCAGCAGCTCCACCGCTCCGGCAGATACGCAGTATTTT; cdr3_aa: CASSSTAPADTQYF
clone_size: .; j_call: TRBJ2-4; v_call: TRBV2; d_call: TRBD1; cdr3_nt: TGTGCCAGCCTACCCACAGGGGGCTACATTCAGTACTTC; cdr3_aa: CASLPTGGYIQYF
clone_size: .; j_call: TRBJ2-7; v_call: TRBV4-3; d_call: TRBD1; cdr3_nt: TGCGCCAGCAGCCAATCCCCGGGACAGGGGATTCGCGAGCAGTACTTC; cdr3_aa: CASSQSPGQGIREQYF
clone_size: .; j_call: TRBJ2-3; v_call: TRBV15; d_call: TRBD2; cdr3_nt: TGTGCCACCAGCAGACAACTGAGAGCGGGGGGGCCGAGAGTATTGGATACGCAGTATTTT; cdr3_aa: CATSRQLRAGGPRVLDTQYF
clone_size: few; j_call: TRBJ2-6; v_call: TRBV6-5; d_call: .; cdr3_nt: TGTGCCAGCAGTTATTTTGGAAGGTCTGGGGCCAACGGCCTGACTTTC; cdr3_aa: CASSYFGRSGANGLTF
clone_size: .; j_call: TRBJ1-6; v_call: TRBV6-5; d_call: .; cdr3_nt: TGTGCCAGCAGGGCCGGGGGGCCGAGTTCACCCCTCCACTTT; cdr3_aa: CASRAGGPSSPLHF
clone_size: .; j_call: TRBJ2-3; v_call: TRBV4-1; d_call: .; cdr3_nt: TGCGCCAGCAGCCAAGATCCCGGCCAGGCCCACACAGATACGCAGTATTTT; cdr3_aa: CASSQDPGQAHTDTQYF
clone_size: .; j_call: TRBJ2-7; v_call: TRBV29-1; d_call: TRBD1; cdr3_nt: TGCAGCGTTGACGGGGCAGGGGGCTCCTACGAGCAGTACTTC; cdr3_aa: CSVDGAGGSYEQYF
clone_size: .; j_call: TRBJ1-6; v_call: TRBV4-3; d_call: .; cdr3_nt: TGCGCCAGCAGACCCGTCTGGCAGGCCAGCCGATCACCCCTCCACTTT; cdr3_aa: CASRPVWQASRSPLHF
clone_size: .; j_call: TRBJ2-1; v_call: TRBV27; d_call: .; cdr3_nt: TGTGCCAGCGCGAGCGACAGGCACTACAATGAGCAGTTCTTC; cdr3_aa: CASASDRHYNEQFF
clone_size: .; j_call: TRBJ2-6; v_call: TRBV25-1; d_call: TRBD1; cdr3_nt: TGTGCCAGCCTAGGGATGCAGGGGGCGAGCTCTGGGGCCAACGGCCTGACTTTC; cdr3_aa: CASLGMQGASSGANGLTF
clone_size: few; j_call: TRBJ1-6; v_call: TRBV6-1; d_call: .; cdr3_nt: TGTGCCAGCAGTGAAGACCCAAGAGCTCTAGCTGGGTCACCCCTCCACTTT; cdr3_aa: CASSEDPRALAGSPLHF
clone_size: .; j_call: TRBJ1-2; v_call: TRBV4-1; d_call: TRBD1; cdr3_nt: TGCGCCAGCAGCCATGAACCGGGACAGGGTCTCTATGGCTACACCTTC; cdr3_aa: CASSHEPGQGLYGYTF
clone_size: .; j_call: TRBJ2-7; v_call: TRBV4-1; d_call: .; cdr3_nt: TGCGCCAGCAGCCAGTTGGTGTCGAGCTCCTACGAGCAGTACTTC; cdr3_aa: CASSQLVSSSYEQYF